The 18 T cell receptor beta chains presented below share a single source sample, sequenced in a study of blood T cell repertoires in COVID-19. Method: immunoSEQ multiplex PCR; TCRdb's copy keeps in-frame clones and lacks some. The repertoire has 330,000 or so clones, more than 70% of them found once; the top ten carry 3% to 4.5%. The specimen was peripheral blood. The receptor source for this set is an older woman with COVID-19, enrolled during active disease.

This chain uses TRBV6-4 with TRBJ1-1, with a tentative D call TRBD1 (5 bases). Germline loops: CDR1 MRHNA, CDR2 SNTAGT. This CDR3 spans 14 amino acids. Trimming pared 6 bases from V and 0 bases from J, leaving 11 bases between. CDR3 region: CASRPGTLNTEAFF. In DNA form, the CDR3 reads TGTGCCAGCAGACCTGGGACTTTGAACACTGAAGCTTTCTTT.

V is TRBV7-8 and J is TRBJ1-5; 9 bases align to TRBD1. After removal of 5 bases from V and 4 bases from J, the junction contained 3 bases not matched to a gene. CDR3 size: 14 residues. Germline lookup yields CDR1 SGHVS and CDR2 FQNEAQ. The CDR3 spells CASSMGTGNQPQHF. The CDR3 bases are TGTGCCAGCAGCATGGGGACAGGGAATCAGCCCCAGCATTTT.

The chain carries TRBV5-8 and TRBJ1-1; 8 bases fit TRBD1. Germline lookup yields CDR1 SGHTS and CDR2 YDEGEE. The J segment lost 1 base and the V segment lost 4 bases, leaving 6 bases of the junction unmatched. CDR3 length equals 15 residues. The CDR3 region has the DNA TGTGCCAGCAGCACAAGACAGGGGCCGAACACTGAAGCTTTCTTT. Protein sequence: CASSTRQGPNTEAFF.

The chain couples TRBV14 to TRBJ1-1, with a tentative D call TRBD1 (5 bases). Germline V CDR1 and CDR2: SGHDN, FVKESK. With 4 bases removed from V and 1 base from J, the gap between germline ends came to 7 bases. The CDR3 spans 13 residues. The chain's CDR3 is CASSLQGNTEAFF. Written as DNA, the CDR3 is TGTGCCAGCAGCCTCCAGGGGAACACTGAAGCTTTCTTT.

The V and J genes are TRBV11-2 and TRBJ1-2; D perhaps matches TRBD1 (5 bases). Germline CDR1 reads SGHAT; CDR2 reads FQNNGV. The length of the CDR3 is 15 residues. V was clipped by 5 bases and J by 0 bases, with 13 bases between them. The CDR3 protein is CASSQGPAANYGYTF. The CDR3 region has the DNA TGTGCCAGCAGCCAGGGCCCTGCGGCTAACTATGGCTACACCTTC. The full variable domain, in which reference TRBV11-2 and TRBJ1-2 provide the parts outside the CDR3, is EAGVAQSPRYKIIEKRQSVAFWCNPISGHATLYWYQQILGQGPKLLIQFQNNGVVDDSQLPKDRFSAERLKGVDSTLKIQPAKLEDSAVYLCASSQGPAANYGYTFGSGTRLTVV.

CDR3 DNA sequence: TGTGCCAGCAGCCCAGGGACAGGGGTGGGGTACGGCACTGAAGCTTTCTTT. Residues: CASSPGTGVGYGTEAFF. V and J are TRBV11-2 and TRBJ1-1; 10 bases match TRBD1. The CDR3 has 17 amino acids. J gave up 4 bases and V 5 bases, and 13 bases lay outside the gene matches. Germline V CDR1 and CDR2: SGHAT, FQNNGV.

The chain combines TRBV7-3 with TRBJ2-2; 10 bases line up with TRBD1. The length of the CDR3 is 15 residues. The germline V gene has CDR1 SGHTA and CDR2 FQGTGA. The V gene end was trimmed by 5 bases and the J gene end by 6 bases; junction bases not matched to a gene: 6. The CDR3 nucleotides are TGTGCCAGCAGCCAGCAGGGACAGGGGTCCGGGGAGCTGTTTTTT. This translates into CASSQQGQGSGELFF.

The rearrangement links TRBV6-1 to TRBJ2-7, with a tentative D call TRBD1 (5 bases). Germline loops: CDR1 MNHNS, CDR2 SASEGT. The ends were cut back, 2 bases at V and 2 bases at J, with 13 bases in the middle. The CDR3 has 15 amino acids. For the CDR3, the DNA is TGTGCCAGCAGTGAACGCCCAGGGTACCCCTACGAGCAGTACTTC. Protein: CASSERPGYPYEQYF.

The V gene is TRBV20-1, the J gene TRBJ2-3; 7 bases agree with TRBD2. Germline values: CDR1 DFQATT, CDR2 SNEGSKA (reference sequence). This CDR3 spans 16 amino acids. Unmatched junction bases numbered 9, after V lost 3 bases and J lost 0 bases. CDR3 residues: CSASSSSGVSTDTQYF. DNA for the CDR3: TGCAGTGCTAGTTCTTCTAGCGGCGTTAGCACAGATACGCAGTATTTT.

The chain combines TRBV21-1 with TRBJ2-1; TRBD1 reflects the table's D call only, with no check against the DNA. TRBV21-1 is listed as a pseudogene. There are 20 residues in the CDR3. The CDR3 sequence is CASSRDHEGVTTGNPHEQFF. The CDR3 DNA reads TGTGCCAGCAGCAGGGATCACGAAGGGGTTACGACAGGAAACCCCCATGAGCAGTTCTTC.

The V call is TRBV5-1, the J call TRBJ1-2, with D maybe TRBD1 (6 bases). V was shortened by 5 bases and J by 4 bases, with 15 bases between the two germline ends. CDR3 size: 14 residues. Germline CDR1 and CDR2: SGHRS and YFSETQ. CDR3 residues: CASSGQGSGYGYTF. CDR3 DNA: TGCGCCAGCAGTGGGCAGGGGTCCGGCTATGGCTACACCTTC.

V is TRBV6-6 and J is TRBJ2-3; TRBD1 agrees at 9 bases. This CDR3 is built from 16 residues. With V trimmed by 1 base and J by 4 bases, 6 bases remained unmatched. Germline lookup yields CDR1 MNHNY and CDR2 SVGAGI (reference sequence). CDR3 coding DNA: TGTGCCAGCAGTTACTACGACAGGGGGTACGCAGATACGCAGTATTTT. This codes for CASSYYDRGYADTQYF.

This chain links TRBV28 with TRBJ1-5; D is ambiguous. CDR3 length: 17 amino acids. Germline V gene sequence: CDR1 MDHEN, CDR2 SYDVKM. Between the trimmed V and J ends, which lost 3 bases and 0 bases, there was a span of 15 bases. The CDR3 DNA follows: TGTGCCAGCAGTTTCAGCCCAGGAGGTTATAGCAATCAGCCCCAGCATTTT. This sequence encodes CASSFSPGGYSNQPQHF.

The CDR3 DNA sequence: TGTGCCAGTAGTTCCCAGACAGGGCGGGAGCCCCAGCATTTT. This encodes CASSSQTGREPQHF. The genes are TRBV19 and TRBJ1-5; 7 bases line up with TRBD1. CDR3 length equals 14 residues. The ends lost 5 bases at V and 8 bases at J; junction bases unmatched: 9. The V gene's germline CDR1 is LNHDA and CDR2 SQIVND (reference sequence).

This clone was seen only once. V gene TRBV2 combines with J gene TRBJ1-2, with 8 bases that match TRBD1. The CDR3 sequence is 12 residues long. V dropped 5 bases and J dropped 6; count of bases not matched to a gene: 2. CDR1 and CDR2 (germline): SNHLY, FYNNEI. CDR3 nucleotides: TGTGCCAGCAGTCCGACAGGGGATGGCTACACCTTC. Protein sequence: CASSPTGDGYTF.

The chain links TRBV19 to TRBJ1-4, with TRBD1 as a possible D gene (6 bases). V was pared by 7 bases and J by 6 bases, with 21 bases between. The CDR3 covers 16 residues. Per the germline V gene, CDR1 is LNHDA and CDR2 is SQIVND (reference sequence). CDR3 sequence: CASTGLRTAPDEKLFF. Here the CDR3 DNA reads TGTGCCAGTACCGGACTTCGGACAGCTCCTGATGAAAAACTGTTTTTT.

The chain employs TRBV18 and TRBJ2-3, with unresolved D. V lost 3 bases and J 4 bases, leaving 5 bases between the germline ends. Germline V gene data show CDR1 as KGHSH and CDR2 as LQKENI. This CDR3 has 12 amino acids. The CDR3 loop is CASSPTSDTQYF. In nucleotides, the CDR3 is TGTGCCAGCTCACCGACTTCAGATACGCAGTATTTT. Full variable domain (remainder filled in from reference TRBV18 and TRBJ2-3): NAGVMQNPRHLVRRRGQEARLRCSPMKGHSHVYWYRQLPEEGLKFMVYLQKENIIDESGMPKERFSAEFPKEGPSILRIQQVVRGDSAAYFCASSPTSDTQYFGPGTRLTVL.

The chain links TRBV5-1 to TRBJ2-1; TRBD2 aligns across 7 bases. The germline V gene has CDR1 SGHRS and CDR2 YFSETQ. V was clipped by 0 bases and J by 7 bases; unmatched bases: 1. This CDR3 has 13 residues. This chain's CDR3 is CASSLVGGNEQFF. DNA for the CDR3: TGCGCCAGCAGCTTGGTGGGGGGGAATGAGCAGTTCTTC. Together with reference TRBV5-1 and TRBJ2-1, the CDR3 gives the full variable domain: KAGVTQTPRYLIKTRGQQVTLSCSPISGHRSVSWYQQTPGQGLQFLFEYFSETQRNKGNFPGRFSGRQFSNSRSEMNVSTLELGDSALYLCASSLVGGNEQFFGPGTRLTVL.